The 7 T cell receptor beta chains below were found in one sample sequenced in a study of CD8 T cells in Susac syndrome. The RNA input was about 0.5 to 1 ug, and it was reverse transcribed with random hexamers. A single record per CDR3 protein comes from TCRdb applying MiXCR to the immunoSEQ multiplex PCR reads. This table holds 150,000 to 200,000 distinct CDR3 sequences, around 95% found once. Input material: CD4+ T cells from PBMCs. The receptors were sampled from a human donor in good health.

V gene TRBV5-1 combines with J gene TRBJ2-5, with D possibly matching TRBD2 (5 bases). This CDR3 comprises 15 residues. Germline-derived CDR1 and CDR2 are SGHRS and YFSETQ. V dropped 2 bases and J dropped 5 bases, with 16 bases sitting between them. The chain's CDR3 is CASSFQDLATETQYF. CDR3 nucleotide sequence: TGCGCCAGCAGCTTCCAGGACTTAGCGACGGAGACCCAGTACTTC.

The chain carries TRBV12-3 or TRBV12-4 and TRBJ2-3; D might be TRBD2 (6 bases). The V gene lost 4 bases and the J gene lost 3 bases, with 17 bases spanning the gap. The CDR3 is 16 residues long. CDR3 bases: TGTGCCAGCAGTTCTCGTGGAGGTGGGAGGACAGATACGCAGTATTTT. It is translated as CASSSRGGGRTDTQYF.

The genes are TRBV25-1 and TRBJ1-2; TRBD1 aligns across 7 bases. J gave up 8 bases and V 7 bases, and 10 bases lay outside the gene matches. From germline, CDR1 is MGHDK and CDR2 SYGVNS. This CDR3 spans 13 amino acids. The CDR3 nucleotides are TGTGCCAGCACCGATAGACAGGGAGGGGGCTACACCTTC. It encodes CASTDRQGGGYTF.

The chain joins TRBV7-9 to TRBJ2-7, with D unresolved. Germline lookup yields CDR1 SEHNR and CDR2 FQNEAQ (reference sequence). V was clipped by 2 bases and J by 0 bases, with 11 bases between them. This CDR3 has 15 residues. The CDR3 is CASSLRGDSSYEQYF. CDR3 DNA sequence: TGTGCCAGCAGCTTACGTGGGGATAGCTCCTACGAGCAGTACTTC.

This chain uses TRBV3-1 with TRBJ1-3; D is ambiguous. CDR1 and CDR2 (germline): LGHDT, YNNKEL (reference sequence). The CDR3 spans 15 residues. Trimming removed 1 base from V and 8 bases from J, with 15 bases in between. The chain's CDR3 is CASSQGSGIRDTIYF. The CDR3 bases are TGTGCCAGCAGCCAAGGGTCGGGGATTAGGGACACCATATATTTT. Drawing the rest from reference TRBV3-1 and TRBJ1-3, the complete variable domain is DTAVSQTPKYLVTQMGNDKSIKCEQNLGHDTMYWYKQDSKKFLKIMFSYNNKELIINETVPNRFSPKSPDKAHLNLHINSLELGDSAVYFCASSQGSGIRDTIYFGEGSWLTVV.

The sample holds one count of this clonotype. This rearrangement joins TRBV29-1 to TRBJ2-3, with 9 bases lining up with TRBD1. With V trimmed by 6 bases and J by 4 bases, 8 bases remained unmatched. Germline V gives CDR1 SQVTM, CDR2 ANQGSEA. This CDR3 has 14 amino acids. The CDR3 is CSVGQGSEPDTQYF. As DNA, the CDR3 is TGCAGCGTCGGACAGGGGAGTGAGCCAGATACGCAGTATTTT.

V usage is TRBV4-1 and J usage is TRBJ1-5; 8 nucleotides match TRBD1. With 1 base clipped from V and 7 bases from J, the junction kept 12 bases outside the gene matches. The CDR3 spans 17 residues. Germline V gene data show CDR1 as MGHRA and CDR2 as YSYEKL. The CDR3 bases are TGCGCCAGCAGCCAAGGGCAGGGGGCCGGGGAGGGACAGCCCCAGCATTTT. Residues: CASSQGQGAGEGQPQHF.